The T cell receptor (beta chain) under discussion was sequenced for a study of memory CD4+ T cells and cytomegalovirus serostatus. As for the study in general: Donors were healthy Belgian adults, several CMV seropositive and under 30 seronegative.

Single viable CD3+CD4+CD8-CD45RO+ cells were sorted as the memory CD4+ T cells. Serum IgG to CMV pp150, pp28, p38 and p52 defined serostatus. The J segment lost 3 bases and the V segment lost 6 bases, leaving 5 bases of the junction unmatched. The germline gives CDR1 MNHEY, CDR2 SVGAGI. The CDR3 is 13 amino acids. Using immunoSEQ multiplex PCR, the repertoire was profiled, and TCRdb retains in-frame clones only, with some absent. The profile shows 75,000 to 90,000 clones, 75% to 90% of them singletons. The J gene is TRBJ2-7, the V gene TRBV6-5, with 7 bases aligning to TRBD1. The source of this sequence is an adult in good health and CMV-seronegative. Source material: memory CD4+ T cells from blood. The CDR3 DNA reads as TGTGCCAGCAGCTTCGGACAGGTCTACGAGCAGTACTTC. This encodes CASSFGQVYEQYF.